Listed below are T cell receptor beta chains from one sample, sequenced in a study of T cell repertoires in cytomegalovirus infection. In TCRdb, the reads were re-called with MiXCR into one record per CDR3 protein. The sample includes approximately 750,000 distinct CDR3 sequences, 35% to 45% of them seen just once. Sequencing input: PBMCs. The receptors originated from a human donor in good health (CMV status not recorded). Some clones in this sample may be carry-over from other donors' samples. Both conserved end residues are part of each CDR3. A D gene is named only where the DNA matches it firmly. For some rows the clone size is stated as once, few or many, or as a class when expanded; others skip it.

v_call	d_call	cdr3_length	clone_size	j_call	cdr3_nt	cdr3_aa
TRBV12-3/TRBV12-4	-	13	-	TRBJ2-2	TGTGCCAGCACCCCTAAGGGGGGCGGGGAGCTGTTTTTT	CASTPKGGGELFF
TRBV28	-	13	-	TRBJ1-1	TGTGCCAGCAGCTATTTAGGGGCAGCCGAAGCTTTATTT	CASSYLGAAEALF
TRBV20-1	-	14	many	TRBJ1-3	TGCAGTGCTAGCACAGGACACTCTGGAAACACCATATATTTT	CSASTGHSGNTIYF
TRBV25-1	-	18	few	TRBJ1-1	TGTGCCAGCAGTGCCGTTGGGGCCGGGACTGTTAAAGGGACTGAAGCTTTCTTT	CASSAVGAGTVKGTEAFF
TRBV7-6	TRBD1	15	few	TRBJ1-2	TGTGCCAGCAGCTCCGGACAGGGGGGGAACTATGGCTACACCTTC	CASSSGQGGNYGYTF
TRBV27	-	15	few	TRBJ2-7	TGTGCCAGCAGTCCCCGGGCAGGGCAAGCCTACGAGCAGTACTTC	CASSPRAGQAYEQYF
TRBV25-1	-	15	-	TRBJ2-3	TGTGCCAGCAGTGAATCCGAGGAGAGCACAGATACGCAGTATTTT	CASSESEESTDTQYF
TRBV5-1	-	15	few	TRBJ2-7	TGCGCCAGCAGCTGGGAGGGACAGCTATCCTACGAGCAGTACTTC	CASSWEGQLSYEQYF
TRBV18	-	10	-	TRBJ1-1	TGTGCCACCAGATGGACGTTGGCTTTCTTT	CATRWTLAFF
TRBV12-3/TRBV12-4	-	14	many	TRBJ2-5	TGTGCCAGCAGTTTATGGGCGGGCCAAGAGACCCAGTACTTC	CASSLWAGQETQYF
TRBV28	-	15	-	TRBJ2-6	TGTGCCAGCTATAAGGGGGGGGCTGGGGCCAACGTCCTGACTTTC	CASYKGGAGANVLTF
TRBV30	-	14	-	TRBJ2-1	TGTGCCTGGAGTAAAGGCCTTTCCTACAATGAGCAGTTCTTC	CAWSKGLSYNEQFF
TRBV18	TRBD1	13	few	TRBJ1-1	TGTGCCAGCAAACAGGGGAGTAACACTGAAGCTTTCTTT	CASKQGSNTEAFF
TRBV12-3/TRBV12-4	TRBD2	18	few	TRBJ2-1	TGTGCCAGCAGTTTATTCGGGACTAGCGGGAGGAAATACAATGAGCAGTTCTTC	CASSLFGTSGRKYNEQFF
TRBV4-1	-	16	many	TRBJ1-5	TGCGCCAGCAGCCAAGTCCCCGGAGATAGCAATCAGCCCCAGCATTTT	CASSQVPGDSNQPQHF
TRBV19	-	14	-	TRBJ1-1	TGTGCCAGTGCTAAGGGCCACGGGAACACTGAAGCTTTCTTT	CASAKGHGNTEAFF
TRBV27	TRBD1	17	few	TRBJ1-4	TGTGCCAGCAGTTTTACCCCTCCACAGGGGGCGGCTGAAAAACTGTTTTTT	CASSFTPPQGAAEKLFF
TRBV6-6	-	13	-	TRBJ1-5	TGTGCCAGCACCATGGTGGGGGCTCAGCCCCAGCATTTT	CASTMVGAQPQHF
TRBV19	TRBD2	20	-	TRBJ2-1	TGTGCCACCCAATATTTCGGAGGGACTAGCGGGCAGAGGCCATACAATGAGCAGTTCTTC	CATQYFGGTSGQRPYNEQFF
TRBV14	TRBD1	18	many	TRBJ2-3	TGTGCCAGCAGCTCCCGACGGGACAGGTTAATGGGCACAGATACGCAGTATTTT	CASSSRRDRLMGTDTQYF
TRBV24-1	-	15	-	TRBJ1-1	TGTGCCACCAGTGATTTTGGCAGGGAGAACACTGAAGCTTTCTTT	CATSDFGRENTEAFF
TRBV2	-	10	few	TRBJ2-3	TGTGCCAGCAGTGAAGATACGCAGTATTTT	CASSEDTQYF
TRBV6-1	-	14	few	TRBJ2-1	TGTGCCAGCAGTCGTGGGACTGTTGGGTATGAGCAGTTCTTC	CASSRGTVGYEQFF
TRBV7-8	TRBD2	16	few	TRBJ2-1	TGTGCCAGCAGCCGCTGGACTAGCGGGAGTTGGAATGAGCAGTTCTTC	CASSRWTSGSWNEQFF
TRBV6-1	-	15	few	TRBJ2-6	TGTGCCAGCAGTACTGACCCCTCTGGGGCCAACGTCCTGACTTTC	CASSTDPSGANVLTF
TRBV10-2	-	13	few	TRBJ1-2	TGCGCCAGCAAATTTGGATCTCCCGGGGGCTACACCTTC	CASKFGSPGGYTF
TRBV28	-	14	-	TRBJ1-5	TGTGCCAGCAGTTTCGGCTTCGCCGATCAGCCCCAGCATTTT	CASSFGFADQPQHF
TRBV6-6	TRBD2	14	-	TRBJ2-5	TGTGCCAGCAGTTACTCGTCGGGAGGGAAGACCCAGTACTTC	CASSYSSGGKTQYF
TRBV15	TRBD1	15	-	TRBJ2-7	TGTGCCACCAGCAGACCCCGGACAGGGAGCCCTGAGCAGTACTTC	CATSRPRTGSPEQYF
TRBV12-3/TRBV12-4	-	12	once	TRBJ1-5	TGTGCCAGCAGTTCGTTAGGTAAGCCCCAGCATTTT	CASSSLGKPQHF